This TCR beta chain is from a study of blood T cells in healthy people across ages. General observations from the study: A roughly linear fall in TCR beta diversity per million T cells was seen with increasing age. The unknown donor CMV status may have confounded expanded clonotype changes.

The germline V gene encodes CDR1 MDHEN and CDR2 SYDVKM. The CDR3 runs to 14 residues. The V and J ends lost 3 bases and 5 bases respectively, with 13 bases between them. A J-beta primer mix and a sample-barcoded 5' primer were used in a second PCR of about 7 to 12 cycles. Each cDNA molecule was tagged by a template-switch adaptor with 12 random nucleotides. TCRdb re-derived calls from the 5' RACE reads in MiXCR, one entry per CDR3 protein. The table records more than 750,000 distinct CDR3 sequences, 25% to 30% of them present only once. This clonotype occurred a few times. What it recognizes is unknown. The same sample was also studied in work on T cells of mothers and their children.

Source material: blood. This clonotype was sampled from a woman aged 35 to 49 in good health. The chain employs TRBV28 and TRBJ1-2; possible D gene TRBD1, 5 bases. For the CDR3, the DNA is TGTGCCAGCAGTTTTCCCCAGGGAACATATGGCTACACCTTC. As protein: CASSFPQGTYGYTF.